This T cell receptor beta chain stems from a study of control samples from healthy donors and cancer patients. Repertoires were generated with immunoSEQ multiplex PCR, while TCRdb's copy carries only in-frame clones and drops some. Among about 20,000 clones listed, around four fifths were seen once. The clonotype was recovered from a woman between 70 and 85 years old with lung cancer. Sequencing was performed on PBMCs.

For the CDR3, the DNA is TGTGCCAGCAGCGCCGGATTGAACACTGAAGCTTTCTTT. Translating gives CASSAGLNTEAFF. The gene calls are TRBV9 and TRBJ1-1; D gene uncertain. Germline V CDR1 and CDR2: SGDLS, YYNGEE. This CDR3 is built from 13 residues. Trimming took off 3 bases at V and 0 bases at J, with 6 bases between the two ends.